This T cell receptor beta chain was observed in a study of OX40 agonist ivuxolimab in advanced cancers. Study-wide results and caveats: Circulating CD4+ and CD8+ T cells showed clonal expansion by week 6 at 0.1 to 3.0 mg/kg. Antigen specificity was not determined for the expanded peripheral T cells.

Autoimmune disease history or systemic immunosuppression excluded patients. This clone was observed a few times. Its cognate antigen is unknown. The V and J ends lost 0 bases and 6 bases, in that order; junction bases with no gene match: 2. Germline values: CDR1 SGHNT, CDR2 YYREEE (reference sequence). The CDR3 has 13 residues. The table came from immunoSEQ multiplex PCR; TCRdb's copy has only in-frame clones and leaves some out. The data show 40,000 or so clones, with around 80% seen just once and over 4.5% held by the top ten. This chain uses TRBV5-4 with TRBJ1-2, with TRBD1 matching over 7 bases. This clonotype was obtained from an adult with an advanced solid tumor such as melanoma, head and neck, liver or kidney cancer. Sequencing was performed on CD4+ or CD8+ T cells sorted from blood, taken in a trial of the OX40 agonist ivuxolimab. CDR3 region: CASSLDRGDGYTF. In DNA form, the CDR3 reads TGTGCCAGCAGCTTGGACAGGGGAGATGGCTACACCTTC. The full variable domain, in which reference TRBV5-4 and TRBJ1-2 provide the parts outside the CDR3, is ETGVTQSPTHLIKTRGQQVTLRCSSQSGHNTVSWYQQALGQGPQFIFQYYREEENGRGNFPPRFSGLQFPNYSSELNVNALELDDSALYLCASSLDRGDGYTFGSGTRLTVV.